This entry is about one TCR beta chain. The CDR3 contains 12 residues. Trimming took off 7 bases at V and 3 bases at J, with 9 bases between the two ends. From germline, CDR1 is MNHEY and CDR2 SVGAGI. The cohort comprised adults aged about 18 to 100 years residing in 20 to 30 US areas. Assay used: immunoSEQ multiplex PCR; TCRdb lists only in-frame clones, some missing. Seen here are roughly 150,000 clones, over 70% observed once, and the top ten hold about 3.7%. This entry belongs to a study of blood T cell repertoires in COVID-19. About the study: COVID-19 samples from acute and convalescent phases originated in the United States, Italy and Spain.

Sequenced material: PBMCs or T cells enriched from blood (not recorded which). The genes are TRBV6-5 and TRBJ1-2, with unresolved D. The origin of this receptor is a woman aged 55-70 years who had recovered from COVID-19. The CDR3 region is CASKTEDYGYTF. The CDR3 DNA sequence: TGTGCCAGCAAAACAGAAGACTATGGCTACACCTTC.